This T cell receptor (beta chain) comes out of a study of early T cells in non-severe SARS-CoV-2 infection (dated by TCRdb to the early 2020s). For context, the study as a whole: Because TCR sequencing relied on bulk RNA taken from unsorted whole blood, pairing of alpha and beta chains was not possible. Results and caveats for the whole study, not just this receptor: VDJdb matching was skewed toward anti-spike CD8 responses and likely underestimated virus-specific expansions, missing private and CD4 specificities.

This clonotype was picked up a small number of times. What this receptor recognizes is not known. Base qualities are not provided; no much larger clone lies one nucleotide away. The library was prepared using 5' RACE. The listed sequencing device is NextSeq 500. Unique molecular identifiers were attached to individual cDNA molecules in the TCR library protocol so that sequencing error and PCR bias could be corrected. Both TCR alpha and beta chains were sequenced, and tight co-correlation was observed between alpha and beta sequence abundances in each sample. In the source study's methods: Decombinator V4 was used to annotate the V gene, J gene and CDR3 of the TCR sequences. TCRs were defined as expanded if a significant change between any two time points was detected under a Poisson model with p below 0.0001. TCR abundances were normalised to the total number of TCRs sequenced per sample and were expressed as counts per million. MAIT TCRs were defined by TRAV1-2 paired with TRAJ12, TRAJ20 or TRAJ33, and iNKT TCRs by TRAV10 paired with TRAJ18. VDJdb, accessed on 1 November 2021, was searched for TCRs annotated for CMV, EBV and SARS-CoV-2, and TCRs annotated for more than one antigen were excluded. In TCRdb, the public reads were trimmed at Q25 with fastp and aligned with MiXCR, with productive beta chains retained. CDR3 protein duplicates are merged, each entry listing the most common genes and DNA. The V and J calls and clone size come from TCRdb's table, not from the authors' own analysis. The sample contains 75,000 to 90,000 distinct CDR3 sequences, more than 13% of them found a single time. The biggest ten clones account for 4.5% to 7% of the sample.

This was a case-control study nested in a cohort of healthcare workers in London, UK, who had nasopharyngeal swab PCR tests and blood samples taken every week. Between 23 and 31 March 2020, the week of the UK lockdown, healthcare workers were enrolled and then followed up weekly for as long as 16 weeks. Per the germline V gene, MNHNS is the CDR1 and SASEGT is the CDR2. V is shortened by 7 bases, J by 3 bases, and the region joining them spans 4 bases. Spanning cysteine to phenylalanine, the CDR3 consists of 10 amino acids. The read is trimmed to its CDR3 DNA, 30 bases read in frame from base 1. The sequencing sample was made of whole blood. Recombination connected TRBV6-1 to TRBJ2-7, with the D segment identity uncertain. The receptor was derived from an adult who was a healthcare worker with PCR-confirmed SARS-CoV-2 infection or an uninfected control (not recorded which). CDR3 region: CASKGYEQYF. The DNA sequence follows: TGTGCCAGCAAAGGCTACGAGCAGTACTTC.